The 30 T cell receptor beta chains given below trace back to one sample, sequenced in a study of CD8 T cells in ankylosing spondylitis. TCRdb used MiXCR to reprocess the 5' RACE reads, holding one entry per CDR3 protein. Here the sample spans roughly 230,000 distinct CDR3 sequences, approximately 7.6% being singletons. The sample comprised blood, either unsorted or a sorted T cell fraction (not recorded which). Receptor source: a female donor with ankylosing spondylitis or in good health (not recorded which).

In this sample, this clonotype turned up many times. V gene TRBV27 combines with J gene TRBJ2-5; 10 nucleotides agree with TRBD2. This CDR3 contains 15 residues. The V gene end was trimmed by 7 bases and the J gene end by 4 bases; junction bases not matched to a gene: 9. Germline lookup yields CDR1 MNHEY and CDR2 SMNVEV (reference sequence). For the CDR3, the DNA is TGTGCCAGCACACGTGACCCTAGCGGGAGAGAGACCCAGTACTTC. Its translation: CASTRDPSGRETQYF.

This clonotype was detected ten times or more. This rearrangement joins TRBV20-1 to TRBJ2-2, with TRBD2 as a possible D gene (5 bases). Germline V gene sequence: CDR1 DFQATT, CDR2 SNEGSKA (reference sequence). V gave up 1 base and J gave up 7 bases, with 13 bases separating them. The CDR3 length is 14 residues. CDR3 amino acids: CSARGGRVVGELFF. The CDR3 DNA follows: TGCAGTGCTAGAGGTGGGAGAGTGGTCGGGGAGCTGTTTTTT.

This clonotype was observed many times. The V and J genes are TRBV10-3 and TRBJ1-2; 8 nucleotides align to TRBD1. Germline-derived CDR1 and CDR2 are ENHRY and SYGVKD. This CDR3 has 17 residues. The V gene end was trimmed by 0 bases and the J gene end by 6 bases; junction bases not matched to a gene: 12. The CDR3 spells CAISESTGLDRANGYTF. CDR3 in DNA: TGTGCCATCAGTGAGTCGACAGGGTTGGACAGGGCCAATGGCTACACCTTC.

This clonotype has ten or more counts. The chain employs TRBV20-1 and TRBJ2-5, with 7 bases fitting TRBD2. This CDR3 spans 13 amino acids. CDR1 DFQATT and CDR2 SNEGSKA come from the germline V gene (reference sequence). With 3 bases clipped from V and 5 bases from J, the junction kept 6 bases outside the gene matches. The CDR3 sequence is CSARAGTTETQYF. As DNA, the CDR3 is TGCAGTGCTAGGGCTGGGACTACGGAGACCCAGTACTTC.

The table lists this clonotype with many counts. CDR3: CASSLASSGGIEQFF. The DNA for the CDR3 is TGTGCCAGCAGCTTGGCCTCTAGCGGGGGGATCGAGCAGTTCTTC. J is TRBJ2-1 and V is TRBV5-5, with 11 bases lining up with TRBD2. CDR1 SGHKS and CDR2 YYEKEE come from the germline V gene (reference sequence). The trim removed 0 bases at V and 10 bases at J, leaving 6 bases unmatched. This CDR3 comprises 15 residues.

This clonotype was counted ten times or more. The chain is built from TRBV4-3 and TRBJ2-2, with TRBD1 matching 9 bases. Unmatched junction bases numbered 2, after V lost 1 base and J lost 5 bases. CDR1 is LGHNA, CDR2 YSLEER, per germline. The CDR3 covers 15 residues. CDR3 sequence reads: CASSQGQGVTGELFF. DNA for the CDR3: TGCGCCAGCAGCCAAGGACAGGGGGTAACCGGGGAGCTGTTTTTT.

This clonotype was seen at least ten times. The chain is built from TRBV6-2 or TRBV6-3 and TRBJ1-1; D is unresolved. The germline CDR1 and CDR2 sequences are MNHEY and SVGEGT. This CDR3 contains 13 residues. Trimming pared 8 bases from V and 3 bases from J, leaving 13 bases between. CDR3 DNA sequence: TGTGCCAGCGGTGAGGAGTCGGACACTGAAGCTTTCTTT. Protein sequence: CASGEESDTEAFF.

Many counts were recorded for this clonotype. The chain combines TRBV28 with TRBJ2-2; 7 nucleotides match TRBD2. V was clipped by 3 bases and J by 5 bases; unmatched bases: 6. Per germline, CDR1 MDHEN and CDR2 SYDVKM. The CDR3 totals 15 residues. CDR3 loop: CASSLASGSTGELFF. CDR3 coding DNA: TGTGCCAGCAGTTTGGCTAGCGGTTCTACCGGGGAGCTGTTTTTT.

This clonotype was seen repeatedly, ten times or more. The rearrangement uses TRBV29-1 and TRBJ1-2, with 7 bases identical to TRBD1. The CDR3 runs 16 residues. CDR1 and CDR2 from the germline V gene are SQVTM and ANQGSEA. The trim removed 4 bases at V and 0 bases at J, leaving 11 bases unmatched. The CDR3 nucleotides read TGCAGCGTTGTAGGGACAGATAAGGGGGCTAACTATGGCTACACCTTC. This translates into CSVVGTDKGANYGYTF.

This clonotype appeared many times. The J gene is TRBJ2-5, the V gene TRBV7-6; the D gene is possibly TRBD2 (5 bases). The germline V gene encodes CDR1 SGHVS and CDR2 FNYEAQ. CDR3 size: 15 residues. The V end lost 0 bases, the J end lost 6 bases, and 14 bases lay between the germline ends. CDR3 in DNA: TGTGCCAGCAGCTTAGCGGAGAGGGCCGAAAAGACCCAGTACTTC. Residues: CASSLAERAEKTQYF.

Ten or more counts support this clonotype. The CDR3 DNA follows: TGTGCCAGCGCCGATGATAAGGGCTCTGGGGCCAACGTCCTGACTTTC. Protein sequence: CASADDKGSGANVLTF. This rearrangement joins TRBV6-1 to TRBJ2-6; no clear D. The V and J ends lost 8 bases and 0 bases respectively, with 14 bases between them. The CDR3 has 16 amino acids. Looked up from germline, CDR1 is MNHNS and CDR2 is SASEGT.

This clonotype has at least ten counts. V gene TRBV21-1 combines with J gene TRBJ2-3; the table assigns TRBD2, which was not confirmed against the DNA. TRBV21-1 corresponds to a pseudogene. CDR3 length: 15 residues. Here the CDR3 DNA reads TGTGCCAGTCCTCGACTAGCGGGAGTTGGAGATACGCAGTATTTT. Amino acids: CASPRLAGVGDTQYF.

This clonotype was seen a few times. The rearrangement joins TRBV7-2 to TRBJ2-1; 11 bases align to TRBD1. The V segment lost 5 bases and the J segment 8 bases; nucleotides outside the gene matches: 8. There are 15 residues in the CDR3. Per germline, CDR1 SGHTA and CDR2 FQGNSA. DNA for the CDR3: TGTGCCAGCAGCCTGGGACAGGGGGTTTCTGATGAGCAGTTCTTC. Protein: CASSLGQGVSDEQFF.

This clonotype was seen many times. This chain joins TRBV10-1 and TRBJ2-1; 11 nucleotides match TRBD2. Germline V lookup: CDR1 WNHNN, CDR2 SYGVQD (reference sequence). The CDR3 is made up of 16 amino acids. After removal of 4 bases from V and 4 bases from J, the junction contained 6 bases not matched to a gene. The CDR3 bases are TGCGCCAGCAGTGGGCTAGCGGGAGGACTTTACAATGAGCAGTTCTTC. This translates into CASSGLAGGLYNEQFF.

Many counts were recorded for this clonotype. This sequence joins TRBV5-1 and TRBJ2-3, with 10 positions matching TRBD2. Looked up from germline, CDR1 is SGHRS and CDR2 is YFSETQ. The CDR3 is 16 amino acids. The junction had 8 bases not matched to a gene; V was cut back by 4 bases and J by 3 bases. CDR3 DNA sequence: TGCGCCAGCAGCCCTCGACTAGCGGGCCCGACAGATACGCAGTATTTT. Translating gives CASSPRLAGPTDTQYF.

Notes on this clonotype: The junction differs from germline at one of its ends, possibly a read error. The rearrangement links TRBV29-1 to TRBJ2-1, with no clear D. CDR1 is SQVTM and CDR2 is ANQGSEA in the germline V gene. The CDR3 contains 15 residues. CDR3 region: CSVDPSTPYGVEQFF. Here the CDR3 DNA reads TGCAGCGTTGACCCCTCGACACCTTACGGCGTGGAGCAGTTTTTC.

This clonotype was seen a handful of times. V usage is TRBV7-8 and J usage is TRBJ2-2; 10 bases map to TRBD2. CDR1 SGHVS and CDR2 FQNEAQ come from the germline V gene. This CDR3 is built from 18 residues. V was clipped by 5 bases and J by 5 bases; unmatched bases: 14. Here the CDR3 reads CASSPRESGRAETGELFF. The CDR3 DNA follows: TGTGCCAGCAGCCCTCGCGAAAGCGGGAGGGCCGAGACCGGGGAGCTGTTTTTT.

There are many counts of this clonotype. V is TRBV20-1 and J is TRBJ2-7, with TRBD2 identical over 8 bases. V was pared by 5 bases and J by 2 bases, with 8 bases of the junction left unmatched. The CDR3 extends over 14 amino acids. Germline CDR1 and CDR2: DFQATT and SNEGSKA (reference sequence). This chain's CDR3 is CSAPWAGGTYEQYF. The CDR3, as DNA: TGCAGTGCTCCCTGGGCGGGAGGAACCTACGAGCAGTACTTC.

V and J are TRBV11-2 and TRBJ2-3; D not certain. CDR1 and CDR2 from the germline V gene are SGHAT and FQNNGV. The CDR3 runs 16 residues. Trimming took off 3 bases at V and 2 bases at J, with 15 bases between the two ends. CDR3: CASSFSQTTVTDTQYF. The CDR3 bases are TGTGCCAGCAGCTTTAGCCAGACCACTGTCACAGATACGCAGTATTTT.

The chain has TRBV6-1 and TRBJ1-1; D uncertain. Germline V gene sequence: CDR1 MNHNS, CDR2 SASEGT. V was shortened by 0 bases and J by 6 bases, with 8 bases between the two germline ends. The CDR3 totals 13 residues. CDR3 residues: CASSEALRAEAFF. The CDR3 DNA reads TGTGCCAGCAGTGAAGCTCTTCGCGCTGAAGCTTTCTTT.

This clonotype occurred many times. The CDR3 is CASSPTGENSPLHF. The CDR3 bases are TGTGCCAGCAGTCCTACAGGGGAAAATTCACCCCTCCACTTT. J is TRBJ1-6 and V is TRBV12-3 or TRBV12-4; 7 bases agree with TRBD1. The CDR3 extends over 14 amino acids. The V gene end was trimmed by 5 bases and the J gene end by 7 bases; junction bases not matched to a gene: 5.

This clonotype was detected ten times or more. The rearrangement links TRBV9 to TRBJ2-5; no clear D gene. The CDR3 has 12 amino acids. The V end was cut by 4 bases, the J end by 5 bases, with 9 bases between. The germline CDR1 and CDR2 sequences are SGDLS and YYNGEE. CDR3 sequence: CASSPTGETQYF. CDR3 in DNA: TGTGCCAGCAGCCCAACCGGTGAGACCCAGTACTTC. Variable domain in full (rest from reference TRBV9 and TRBJ2-5): DSGVTQTPKHLITATGQRVTLRCSPRSGDLSVYWYQQSLDQGLQFLIQYYNGEERAKGNILERFSAQQFPDLHSELNLSSLELGDSALYFCASSPTGETQYFGPGTRLLVL.

This clonotype has a count of ten or more. This chain uses TRBV7-8 with TRBJ2-5; a possible D gene is TRBD1 (6 bases). CDR1 is SGHVS and CDR2 is FQNEAQ in the germline V gene. V dropped 6 bases and J dropped 5 bases, with 13 bases sitting between them. This CDR3 is 13 amino acids long. The CDR3 loop reads CASRQSRGETQYF. The CDR3 region has the DNA TGTGCCAGCAGGCAGTCTAGGGGGGAGACCCAGTACTTC.

This clonotype was observed at least ten times. This sequence joins TRBV12-3 or TRBV12-4 and TRBJ2-7; the D gene is possibly TRBD2 (5 bases). This CDR3 has 15 amino acids. The V end was cut by 8 bases, the J end by 3 bases, with 20 bases between. The CDR3 protein is CASPPGHSEDYEQYF. The CDR3 bases are TGTGCCAGCCCTCCCGGCCATAGCGAGGACTACGAGCAGTACTTC.

This clonotype has more than one count but fewer than ten. The J gene is TRBJ2-7, the V gene TRBV29-1, with TRBD1 matching over 8 bases. The CDR3 has 15 residues. With 0 bases clipped from V and 4 bases from J, the junction kept 8 bases outside the gene matches. Germline CDR1 and CDR2: SQVTM and ANQGSEA. The DNA for the CDR3 is TGCAGCGTTGAAGATCTTAGAACAGGGGGGTACGAGCAGTACTTC. Protein: CSVEDLRTGGYEQYF.

This clonotype has a count of ten or more. This chain connects TRBV20-1 to TRBJ2-5; a possible D gene is TRBD1 (6 bases). Germline V gene lookup returns CDR1 DFQATT and CDR2 SNEGSKA (reference sequence). This CDR3 spans 14 amino acids. V lost 6 bases, J lost 4 bases, and 18 bases lay in between. CDR3 sequence (DNA): TGCAGTGCCCCCGGGCAGGGGACGAGAGAGACCCAGTACTTC. Its translation is CSAPGQGTRETQYF.

This clonotype was observed at least ten times. J is TRBJ1-2 and V is TRBV29-1; TRBD1 aligns across 7 bases. The V gene end was trimmed by 7 bases and the J gene end by 8 bases; junction bases not matched to a gene: 13. Germline V gene sequence: CDR1 SQVTM, CDR2 ANQGSEA. The CDR3 length is 13 residues. The CDR3 spells CSGSTRGTEGYTF. DNA of the CDR3: TGCAGCGGATCCACCAGGGGGACGGAAGGCTACACCTTC.

This clonotype appeared many times. This sequence joins TRBV24-1 and TRBJ2-1; D may be TRBD2 (5 bases). Germline assignment: CDR1 KGHDR and CDR2 SFDVKD. V dropped 3 bases and J dropped 9 bases, with 17 bases sitting between them. There are 15 residues in the CDR3. DNA of the CDR3: TGTGCCACCAGTGATACGGGGTTACAGTATGGTGAGCAGTTCTTC. Amino acid sequence: CATSDTGLQYGEQFF.

This clonotype was recorded many times. The chain couples TRBV6-1 to TRBJ1-5; TRBD1 aligns across 7 bases. This CDR3 has 16 amino acids. Germline V gene data show CDR1 as MNHNS and CDR2 as SASEGT. Unmatched junction bases numbered 7, after V lost 4 bases and J lost 1 base. The DNA of the CDR3 is TGTGCCAGCAGTGCCCTTCAGGGGGTGAGCAATCAGCCCCAGCATTTT. Its protein product is CASSALQGVSNQPQHF.

This clonotype occurred a few times. The CDR3 spells CASSLAGADEQYF. Here the CDR3 DNA reads TGTGCCAGCAGCTTAGCAGGGGCGGACGAGCAGTACTTC. The rearrangement joins TRBV7-9 to TRBJ2-7, with D perhaps matching TRBD1 (5 bases). The CDR3 is made up of 13 amino acids. The V end lost 0 bases, the J end lost 5 bases, and 8 bases lay between the germline ends. Germline values: CDR1 SEHNR, CDR2 FQNEAQ (reference sequence).